One sample yielded the 18 T cell receptor beta chains listed below, sequenced in a study of beta chain features in type 1 diabetes. Isolated RNA was reverse transcribed in full, so expressed TCRB transcripts were sequenced. Sequenced by immunoSEQ multiplex PCR; TCRdb stores in-frame clones only, minus some. The sample has 640,000 or so clones; about an eighth are singletons. Their recognized antigens are unknown. General observations from the study: For Type 1 diabetes patients, all four CD4+ subsets carried TCRB CDR3s that were moderately but significantly shorter.

The sequenced material came from naive CD4+ T cells from blood. Receptor source: a man aged 18 to 35 with type 1 diabetes.

This clone was seen a few times. J is TRBJ2-4 and V is TRBV7-2; D possibly matches TRBD1 or TRBD2 (6 bases each). The CDR3 is 13 residues long. V dropped 5 bases and J dropped 6 bases, with 11 bases sitting between them. CDR1 is SGHTA and CDR2 is FQGNSA in the germline V gene. The CDR3 nucleotides read TGTGCCAGCAGCATCGGGGGCGTAAACATTCAGTACTTC. The encoded protein is CASSIGGVNIQYF.

This clone was counted between two and nine times. J is TRBJ2-3 and V is TRBV10-3; 10 bases are shared with TRBD1. V lost 1 base and J lost 2; bases outside the gene matches: 3. The CDR3 spans 16 residues. Germline values: CDR1 ENHRY, CDR2 SYGVKD. The CDR3 coding sequence is TGTGCCATCAGTGAGTACGGGACAGGGGCCACAGATACGCAGTATTTT. Its protein is CAISEYGTGATDTQYF.

In this sample, this clone turned up a few times. This sequence joins TRBV7-3 and TRBJ2-1, with TRBD1 identical over 9 bases. Losses at the gene ends were 2 bases for V and 0 bases for J; bases not matched to a gene: 11. Germline-derived CDR1 and CDR2 are SGHTA and FQGTGA. CDR3 size: 19 residues. CDR3 sequence (DNA): TGTGCCAGCAGCTTAGCGGGACAGGGCCTAGTAGTCTCCTACAATGAGCAGTTCTTC. It codes for CASSLAGQGLVVSYNEQFF.

This clone was observed a handful of times. The V and J genes are TRBV29-1 and TRBJ2-7; unclear D gene. Germline loops: CDR1 SQVTM, CDR2 ANQGSEA. The CDR3 is 11 amino acids. Trimming removed 0 bases from V and 4 bases from J, with 4 bases in between. The CDR3 DNA reads TGCAGCGTTGAAGATTATTACGAGCAGTACTTC. Residues: CSVEDYYEQYF.

The table lists this clone with a few counts. This chain links TRBV29-1 with TRBJ1-2, with D unresolved. The CDR3 runs 14 residues. Germline values: CDR1 SQVTM, CDR2 ANQGSEA. The germline V and J ends were trimmed by 6 bases and 0 bases, with 14 bases remaining between them. CDR3 bases: TGCAGCGTATCCCCGGCAGCCACTAACTATGGCTACACCTTC. It is translated as CSVSPAATNYGYTF.

The genes are TRBV5-1 and TRBJ2-3; no definite D call. Germline V CDR1 and CDR2: SGHRS, YFSETQ. V was shortened by 5 bases and J by 9 bases, with 7 bases between the two germline ends. The CDR3 sequence is 10 residues long. CDR3 protein: CASRNGTQYF. CDR3 DNA: TGCGCCAGCAGGAATGGGACGCAGTATTTT. Together with reference TRBV5-1 and TRBJ2-3, the CDR3 gives the full variable domain: KAGVTQTPRYLIKTRGQQVTLSCSPISGHRSVSWYQQTPGQGLQFLFEYFSETQRNKGNFPGRFSGRQFSNSRSEMNVSTLELGDSALYLCASRNGTQYFGPGTRLTVL.

The chain couples TRBV18 to TRBJ2-1; TRBD2 agrees at 7 bases. Germline V lookup: CDR1 KGHSH, CDR2 LQKENI. There are 17 residues in the CDR3. Germline trimming cut 6 bases from V and 7 bases from J; bases unmatched to any gene: 18. CDR3 amino acids: CASSPNMGGTERNEQFF. The CDR3 DNA follows: TGTGCCAGCTCCCCGAACATGGGGGGGACGGAGAGGAATGAGCAGTTCTTC.

About this clone: Other DNA sequences within the sample encode an identical CDR3. V gene TRBV29-1 combines with J gene TRBJ2-5; weak D call: TRBD1 (5 bases). The CDR3 has 12 amino acids. Deletions cut 7 bases from V and 2 bases from J, with 11 bases between. Looked up from germline, CDR1 is SQVTM and CDR2 is ANQGSEA. The CDR3 DNA sequence: TGCAGCGGTGGACACCTTCAAGAGACCCAGTACTTC. It codes for CSGGHLQETQYF. Filled out from reference TRBV29-1 and TRBJ2-5, the complete variable domain reads SAVISQKPSRDICQRGTSLTIQCQVDSQVTMMFWYRQQPGQSLTLIATANQGSEATYESGFVIDKFPISRPNLTFSTLTVSNMSPEDSSIYLCSGGHLQETQYFGPGTRLLVL.

V and J are TRBV7-9 and TRBJ1-1; D is unclear. The CDR3 length is 13 residues. Germline V gene data show CDR1 as SEHNR and CDR2 as FQNEAQ (reference sequence). Trimming pared 0 bases from V and 4 bases from J, leaving 6 bases between. CDR3 sequence: CASSLAVTTEAFF. In DNA, the CDR3 is TGTGCCAGCAGCTTAGCGGTGACCACTGAAGCTTTCTTT. The whole variable domain, filled in from reference TRBV7-9 and TRBJ1-1, reads DTGVSQNPRHKITKRGQNVTFRCDPISEHNRLYWYRQTLGQGPEFLTYFQNEAQLEKSRLLSDRFSAERPKGSFSTLEIQRTEQGDSAMYLCASSLAVTTEAFFGQGTRLTVV.

CDR3 nucleotides: TGCGCCAGCAGCCAAGATATGGGGTTGGGAGCTTTCTTT. Protein sequence: CASSQDMGLGAFF. The chain recombines TRBV4-3 with TRBJ1-1; no clear D gene. The germline gives CDR1 LGHNA, CDR2 YSLEER. Trimming removed 0 bases from V and 10 bases from J, with 12 bases in between. This CDR3 has 13 residues.

The rearrangement uses TRBV29-1 and TRBJ2-7; TRBD1 might be the D (6 bases). V lost 0 bases to trimming and J lost 4 bases, with 10 bases between them. This CDR3 spans 13 amino acids. CDR1 and CDR2 from the germline V gene are SQVTM and ANQGSEA. CDR3 sequence: CSVEDYQGYEQYF. The CDR3 DNA reads as TGCAGCGTTGAAGACTATCAGGGGTACGAGCAGTACTTC.

The chain couples TRBV6-5 to TRBJ2-1, with D hard to call. Trimming shortened V by 5 bases and J by 4 bases, and 9 bases separated the two germline ends. The V gene's germline CDR1 is MNHEY and CDR2 SVGAGI. The CDR3 sequence is 13 residues long. The CDR3 nucleotides read TGTGCCAGCAGTCCCAGGACGTACAATGAGCAGTTCTTC. It is translated as CASSPRTYNEQFF.

This clone was detected only a few times. The genes are TRBV20-1 and TRBJ1-1; no definite D call. V lost 0 bases and J lost 4, with 3 bases in between. The CDR3 sequence is 11 residues long. Germline V gene sequence: CDR1 DFQATT, CDR2 SNEGSKA (reference sequence). The CDR3 DNA reads TGCAGTGCTAGAGAGCGCACTGAAGCTTTCTTT. The encoded protein is CSARERTEAFF.

This clone was seen only a few times. V is TRBV9 and J is TRBJ1-1, with D unclear. The germline gives CDR1 SGDLS, CDR2 YYNGEE. The CDR3 is made up of 13 amino acids. The V and J ends lost 4 bases and 5 bases respectively, with 12 bases between them. The DNA for the CDR3 is TGTGCCAGCAGCCTGGACCCACGGACTGAAGCTTTCTTT. Translated: CASSLDPRTEAFF.

This clone was observed a few times. The V and J genes are TRBV6-6 and TRBJ2-2, with D unresolved. The germline V and J ends were trimmed by 0 bases and 4 bases, with 3 bases remaining between them. The CDR3 sequence is 13 residues long. The germline gives CDR1 MNHNY, CDR2 SVGAGI (reference sequence). The chain's CDR3 is CASSYSSTGELFF. As DNA, the CDR3 is TGTGCCAGCAGTTACTCCTCCACCGGGGAGCTGTTTTTT.

This clone was found a few times. The V gene is TRBV29-1, the J gene TRBJ2-7; TRBD1 might be the D (5 bases). Germline V lookup: CDR1 SQVTM, CDR2 ANQGSEA. V lost 7 bases to trimming and J lost 6 bases, with 22 bases between them. This CDR3 region has 14 residues. The CDR3 reads CSGLTGPQLGEQYF. Here the CDR3 DNA reads TGCAGCGGACTTACAGGTCCCCAACTGGGCGAGCAGTACTTC.

Worth noting for this clone: Within the sample, other DNA sequences also encode this same CDR3. V is TRBV7-9 and J is TRBJ2-7, with D maybe TRBD2 (6 bases). Looked up from germline, CDR1 is SEHNR and CDR2 is FQNEAQ (reference sequence). V gave up 0 bases and J gave up 1 base, with 7 bases separating them. CDR3 length: 14 amino acids. The CDR3 reads CASSLAGGSYEQYF. DNA of the CDR3: TGTGCCAGCAGCTTAGCCGGGGGTTCCTACGAGCAGTACTTC.

V usage is TRBV9 and J usage is TRBJ1-4, with TRBD1 identical over 7 bases. Germline lookup yields CDR1 SGDLS and CDR2 YYNGEE. The CDR3 has 14 amino acids. V trimming: 3 bases; J trimming: 6 bases; junction bases outside the gene matches: 5. The CDR3 DNA is TGTGCCAGCAGCGCTACAGGGGCGGATGAAAAACTGTTTTTT. The encoded protein is CASSATGADEKLFF.